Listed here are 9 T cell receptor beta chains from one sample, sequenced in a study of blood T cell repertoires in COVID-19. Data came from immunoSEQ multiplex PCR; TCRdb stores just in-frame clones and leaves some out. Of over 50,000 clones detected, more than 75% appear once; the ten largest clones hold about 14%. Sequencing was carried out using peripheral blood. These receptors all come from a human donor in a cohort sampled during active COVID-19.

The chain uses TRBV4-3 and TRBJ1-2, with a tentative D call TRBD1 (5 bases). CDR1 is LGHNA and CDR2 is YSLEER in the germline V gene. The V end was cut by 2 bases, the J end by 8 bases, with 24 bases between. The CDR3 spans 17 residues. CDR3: CASSQTFDSPKMMGYTF. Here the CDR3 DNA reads TGCGCCAGCAGCCAAACCTTCGACAGCCCTAAAATGATGGGCTACACCTTC.

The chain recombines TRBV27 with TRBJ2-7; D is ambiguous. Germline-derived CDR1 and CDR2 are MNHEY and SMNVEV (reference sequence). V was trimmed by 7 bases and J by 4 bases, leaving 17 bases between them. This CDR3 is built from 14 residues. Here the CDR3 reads CASTNPGPSYEQYF. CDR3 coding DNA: TGTGCCAGCACTAATCCGGGTCCTTCGTACGAGCAGTACTTC.

This CDR3 is CASSLSPGSSTDTQYF. The CDR3 DNA is TGTGCCAGCAGCTTAAGTCCAGGATCTAGCACAGATACGCAGTATTTT. The chain has TRBV13 and TRBJ2-3; the D is unclear. V dropped 2 bases and J dropped 0 bases, with 12 bases sitting between them. This CDR3 is 16 amino acids long. Germline CDR1 and CDR2: PRHDT and FYEKMQ (reference sequence).

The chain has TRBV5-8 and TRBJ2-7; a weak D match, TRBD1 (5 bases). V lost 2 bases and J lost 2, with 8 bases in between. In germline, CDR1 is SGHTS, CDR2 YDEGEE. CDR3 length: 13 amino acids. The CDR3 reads CASSFRRAYEQYF. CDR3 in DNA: TGTGCCAGCAGCTTCCGCAGGGCCTACGAGCAGTACTTC.

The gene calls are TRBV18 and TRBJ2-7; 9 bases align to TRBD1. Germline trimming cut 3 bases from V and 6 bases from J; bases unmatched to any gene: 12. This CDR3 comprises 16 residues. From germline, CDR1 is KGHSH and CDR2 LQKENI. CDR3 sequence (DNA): TGTGCCAGCTCACCCACTTTAGGGACAGGGACGGGCGAGCAGTACTTC. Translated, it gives CASSPTLGTGTGEQYF.

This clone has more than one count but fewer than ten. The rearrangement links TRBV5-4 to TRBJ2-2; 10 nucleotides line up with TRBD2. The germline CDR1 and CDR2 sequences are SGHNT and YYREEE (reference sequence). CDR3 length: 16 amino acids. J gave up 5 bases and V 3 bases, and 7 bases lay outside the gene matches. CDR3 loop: CASSSKAGGPTGELFF. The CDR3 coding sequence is TGTGCCAGCAGCTCAAAAGCGGGAGGGCCGACCGGGGAGCTGTTTTTT.

The CDR3 reads CASSLTGREQFF. CDR3 DNA: TGTGCCAGCAGCCTCACAGGGCGGGAGCAGTTCTTC. The gene calls are TRBV7-8 and TRBJ2-1; D perhaps matches TRBD1 (6 bases). The CDR3 length is 12 residues. Trimming took off 5 bases at V and 10 bases at J, with 12 bases between the two ends. Germline V gene lookup returns CDR1 SGHVS and CDR2 FQNEAQ.

The CDR3: CASTRPGSSTQYF. The CDR3 DNA sequence: TGTGCCAGCACCCGACCCGGGTCCTCGACCCAGTACTTC. The gene calls are TRBV6-5 and TRBJ2-5; D call uncertain. With 7 bases removed from V and 7 bases from J, the gap between germline ends came to 16 bases. Germline V gene sequence: CDR1 MNHEY, CDR2 SVGAGI. The CDR3 is 13 amino acids.

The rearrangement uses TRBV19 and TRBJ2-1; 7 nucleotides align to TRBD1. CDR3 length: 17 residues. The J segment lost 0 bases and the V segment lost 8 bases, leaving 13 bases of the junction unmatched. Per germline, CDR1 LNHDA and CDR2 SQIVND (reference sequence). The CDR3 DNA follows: TGTGCCAGTGGGGCTACAGGGGACCTGAGCTCCTACAATGAGCAGTTCTTC. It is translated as CASGATGDLSSYNEQFF. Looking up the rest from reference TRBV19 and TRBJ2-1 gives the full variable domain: DGGITQSPKYLFRKEGQNVTLSCEQNLNHDAMYWYRQDPGQGLRLIYYSQIVNDFQKGDIAEGYSVSREKKESFPLTVTSAQKNPTAFYLCASGATGDLSSYNEQFFGPGTRLTVL.